What follows is one T cell receptor (beta chain) and its context. The data were obtained in a study of blood T cell repertoires in COVID-19. J was trimmed by 8 bases and V by 0 bases; bases with no gene match: 11. CDR3 size: 16 residues. Germline lookup yields CDR1 SQVTM and CDR2 ANQGSEA. As originally analysed: Reference gene primer amplification gave nucleated cell count estimates. The data were produced by immunoSEQ multiplex PCR, yet TCRdb's version contains in-frame clones alone and is incomplete. The V and J calls and clone size are taken from that table; D and trimming were inferred from the DNA. This sample carries some 180,000 clones, 65% to 90% of them seen once, and the ten largest clones take approximately 4.7%. Participants had their cohort set by participant-reported clinical history.

Material: PBMCs or T cells enriched from blood (not recorded which). The clonotype comes from a woman in her sixties or seventies with acute COVID-19. This sequence joins TRBV29-1 and TRBJ1-4, with 8 nucleotides matching TRBD1. The CDR3 bases are TGCAGCGTTGAAGAAGTACAGGGGGTTATCATAGAAAAACTGTTTTTT. It encodes CSVEEVQGVIIEKLFF.